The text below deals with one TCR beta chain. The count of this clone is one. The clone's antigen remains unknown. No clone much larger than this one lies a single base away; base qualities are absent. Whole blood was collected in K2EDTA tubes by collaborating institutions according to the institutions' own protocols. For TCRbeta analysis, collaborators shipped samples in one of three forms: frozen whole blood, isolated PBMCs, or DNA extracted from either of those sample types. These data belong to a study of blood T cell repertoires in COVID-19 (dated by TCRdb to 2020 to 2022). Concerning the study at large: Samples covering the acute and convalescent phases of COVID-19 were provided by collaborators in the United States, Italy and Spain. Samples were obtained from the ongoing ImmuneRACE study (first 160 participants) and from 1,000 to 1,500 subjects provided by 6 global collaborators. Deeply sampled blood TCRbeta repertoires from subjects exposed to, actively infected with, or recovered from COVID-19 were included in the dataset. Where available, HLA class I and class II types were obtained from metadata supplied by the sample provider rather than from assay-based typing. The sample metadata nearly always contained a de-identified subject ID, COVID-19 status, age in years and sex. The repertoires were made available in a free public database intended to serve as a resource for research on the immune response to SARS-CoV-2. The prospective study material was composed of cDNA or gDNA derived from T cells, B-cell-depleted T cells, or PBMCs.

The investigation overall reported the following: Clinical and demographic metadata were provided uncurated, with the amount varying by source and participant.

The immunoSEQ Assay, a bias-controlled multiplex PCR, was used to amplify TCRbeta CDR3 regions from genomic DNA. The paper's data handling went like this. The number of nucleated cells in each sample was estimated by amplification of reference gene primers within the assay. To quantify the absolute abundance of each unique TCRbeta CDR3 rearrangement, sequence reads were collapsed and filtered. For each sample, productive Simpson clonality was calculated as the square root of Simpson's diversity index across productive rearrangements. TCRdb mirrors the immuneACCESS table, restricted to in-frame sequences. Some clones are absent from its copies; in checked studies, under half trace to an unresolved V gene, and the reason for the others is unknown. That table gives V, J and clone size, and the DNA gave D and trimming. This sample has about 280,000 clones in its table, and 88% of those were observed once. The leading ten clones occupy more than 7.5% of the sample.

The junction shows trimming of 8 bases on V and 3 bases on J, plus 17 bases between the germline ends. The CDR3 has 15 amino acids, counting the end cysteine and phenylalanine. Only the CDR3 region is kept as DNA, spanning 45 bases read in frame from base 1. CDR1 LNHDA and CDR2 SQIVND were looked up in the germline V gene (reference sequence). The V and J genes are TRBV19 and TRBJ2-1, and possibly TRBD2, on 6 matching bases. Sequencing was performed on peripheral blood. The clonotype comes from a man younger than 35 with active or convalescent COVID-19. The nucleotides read TGTGCCAGTCGTCCCGGGACTTCGTTCTACAATGAGCAGTTCTTC. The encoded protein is CASRPGTSFYNEQFF.